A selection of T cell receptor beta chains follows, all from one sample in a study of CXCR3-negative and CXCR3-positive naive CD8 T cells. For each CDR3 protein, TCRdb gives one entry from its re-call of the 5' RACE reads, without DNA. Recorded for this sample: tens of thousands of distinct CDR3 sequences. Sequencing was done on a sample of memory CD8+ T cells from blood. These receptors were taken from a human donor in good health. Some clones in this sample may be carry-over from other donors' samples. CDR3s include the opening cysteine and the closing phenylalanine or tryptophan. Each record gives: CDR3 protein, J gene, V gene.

CDR3aa: CASSEALSGAYAGELFF
j_gene: TRBJ2-2
v_gene: TRBV2

CDR3aa: CSVPSGGSYEQYF
j_gene: TRBJ2-7
v_gene: TRBV29-1

CDR3aa: CASSPTGVEQYF
j_gene: TRBJ2-7
v_gene: TRBV10-2

CDR3aa: CASGETGGMGEQYF
j_gene: TRBJ2-7
v_gene: TRBV7-3

CDR3aa: CASSLSSDTLGTEAFF
j_gene: TRBJ1-1
v_gene: TRBV7-2

CDR3aa: CSAMGASHFEAFF
j_gene: TRBJ1-1
v_gene: TRBV20-1

CDR3aa: CASSQARSHYYEQYF
j_gene: TRBJ2-7
v_gene: TRBV4-3

CDR3aa: CASTGLAGSSTDTQYF
j_gene: TRBJ2-3
v_gene: TRBV6-1

CDR3aa: CASSPGLDGEQYF
j_gene: TRBJ2-7
v_gene: TRBV4-1

CDR3aa: CSVFAGATVNTEAFF
j_gene: TRBJ1-1
v_gene: TRBV29-1

CDR3aa: CASSVSTGVNGYTF
j_gene: TRBJ1-2
v_gene: TRBV2

CDR3aa: CASSSRTSGGVNEQFF
j_gene: TRBJ2-1
v_gene: TRBV28

CDR3aa: CSVGQGSRGTGELFF
j_gene: TRBJ2-2
v_gene: TRBV29-1

CDR3aa: CASRSTGELFF
j_gene: TRBJ2-2
v_gene: TRBV5-1

CDR3aa: CASSWGAKNIQYF
j_gene: TRBJ2-4
v_gene: TRBV7-9

CDR3aa: CASSKANGDPETQYF
j_gene: TRBJ2-5
v_gene: TRBV21-1

CDR3aa: CASSIQSVLNTEAFF
j_gene: TRBJ1-1
v_gene: TRBV19

CDR3aa: CASTVGYYYEQCF
j_gene: TRBJ2-7
v_gene: TRBV12-3/TRBV12-4

CDR3aa: CASSAQGSDEKLFF
j_gene: TRBJ1-4
v_gene: TRBV7-8

CDR3aa: CSVESQSDEQFF
j_gene: TRBJ2-1
v_gene: TRBV29-1

CDR3aa: CATYPGLADSDTQYF
j_gene: TRBJ2-3
v_gene: TRBV19

CDR3aa: CASSDTVSPLHF
j_gene: TRBJ1-6
v_gene: TRBV5-6

CDR3aa: CASSDGLGYTF
j_gene: TRBJ1-2
v_gene: TRBV25-1

CDR3aa: CSVESWSQAGGYTGELFF
j_gene: TRBJ2-2
v_gene: TRBV29-1

CDR3aa: CASSRLAGTSTDTQYF
j_gene: TRBJ2-3
v_gene: TRBV4-1

CDR3aa: CASSSGVFEAFF
j_gene: TRBJ1-1
v_gene: TRBV13